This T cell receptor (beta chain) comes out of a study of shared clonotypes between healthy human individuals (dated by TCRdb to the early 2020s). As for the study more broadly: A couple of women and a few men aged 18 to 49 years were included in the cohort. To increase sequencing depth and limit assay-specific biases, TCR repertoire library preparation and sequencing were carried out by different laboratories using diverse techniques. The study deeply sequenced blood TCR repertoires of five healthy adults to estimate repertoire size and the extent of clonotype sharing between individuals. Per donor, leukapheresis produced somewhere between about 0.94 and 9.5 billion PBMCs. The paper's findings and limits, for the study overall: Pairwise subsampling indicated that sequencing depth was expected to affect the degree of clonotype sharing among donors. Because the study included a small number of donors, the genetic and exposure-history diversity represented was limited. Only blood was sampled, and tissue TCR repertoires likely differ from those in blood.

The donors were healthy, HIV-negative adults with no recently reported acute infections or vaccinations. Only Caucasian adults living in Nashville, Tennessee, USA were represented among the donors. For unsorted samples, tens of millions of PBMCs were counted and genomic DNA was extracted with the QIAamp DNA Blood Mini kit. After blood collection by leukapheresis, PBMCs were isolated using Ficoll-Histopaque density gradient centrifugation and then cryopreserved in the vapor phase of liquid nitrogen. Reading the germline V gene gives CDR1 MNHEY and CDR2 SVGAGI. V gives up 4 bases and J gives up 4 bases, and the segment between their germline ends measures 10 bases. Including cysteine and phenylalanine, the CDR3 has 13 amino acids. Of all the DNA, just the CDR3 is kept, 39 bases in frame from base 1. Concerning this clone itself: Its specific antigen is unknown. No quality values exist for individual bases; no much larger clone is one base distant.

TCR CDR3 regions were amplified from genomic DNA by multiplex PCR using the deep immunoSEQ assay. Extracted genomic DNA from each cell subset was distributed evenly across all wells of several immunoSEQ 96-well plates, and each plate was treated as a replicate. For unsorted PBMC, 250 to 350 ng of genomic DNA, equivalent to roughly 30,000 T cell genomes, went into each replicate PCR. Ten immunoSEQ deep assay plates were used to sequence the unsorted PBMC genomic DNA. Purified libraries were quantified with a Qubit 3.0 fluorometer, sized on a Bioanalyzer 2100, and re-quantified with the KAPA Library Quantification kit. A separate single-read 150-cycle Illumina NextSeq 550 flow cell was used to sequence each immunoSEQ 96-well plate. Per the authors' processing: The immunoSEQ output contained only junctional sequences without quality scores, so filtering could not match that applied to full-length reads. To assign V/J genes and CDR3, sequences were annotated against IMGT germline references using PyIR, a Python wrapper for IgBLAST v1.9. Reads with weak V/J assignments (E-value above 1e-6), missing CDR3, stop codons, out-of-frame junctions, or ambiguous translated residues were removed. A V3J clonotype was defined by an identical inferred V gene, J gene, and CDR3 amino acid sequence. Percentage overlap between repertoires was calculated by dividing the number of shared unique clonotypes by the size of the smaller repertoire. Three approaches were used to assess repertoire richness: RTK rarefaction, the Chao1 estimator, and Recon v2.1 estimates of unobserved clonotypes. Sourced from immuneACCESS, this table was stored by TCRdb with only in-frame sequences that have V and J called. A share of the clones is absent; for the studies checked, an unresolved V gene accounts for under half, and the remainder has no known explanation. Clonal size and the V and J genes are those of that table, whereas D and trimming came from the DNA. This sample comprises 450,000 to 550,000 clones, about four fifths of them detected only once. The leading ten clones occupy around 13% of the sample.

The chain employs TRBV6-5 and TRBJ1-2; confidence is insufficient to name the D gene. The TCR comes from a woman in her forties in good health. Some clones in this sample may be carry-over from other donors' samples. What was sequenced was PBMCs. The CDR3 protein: CASSFGRTYGYTF. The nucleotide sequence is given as TGTGCCAGCAGTTTCGGACGGACCTATGGCTACACCTTC.